The clone carrying this T cell receptor (beta chain) was picked up one time. Antigen specificity is unknown. This sample was taken from a study of T cell repertoires in aging, cancer and after chemotherapy. Turning to the study itself: Donor ages fell into six groups from 30 or younger up to 70 or older. Findings of the study overall: Age-matched healthy donors had significantly more diverse, less clonal blood TCR repertoires than untreated cancer patients. Loss of evenness, beyond lost richness, contributed to age-related TCR diversity decline in cancer patients. No conclusions about immunological memory after chemotherapy can be drawn from the repertoire data.

The template was genomic DNA from peripheral blood, not RNA. V dropped 7 bases and J dropped 4; count of bases not matched to a gene: 3. Germline CDR1 SQVTM, CDR2 ANQGSEA. CDR3 length: 13 amino acids. Multiplex touch-down PCR with TRB-A/B primers amplified rearranged V-D-J TRB sequences. TCRdb reanalysed the multiplex PCR reads using MiXCR and keeps one entry per CDR3 protein. The data show thousands of distinct CDR3 sequences, roughly 34% seen once. The TCR comes from a human donor in good health. Sequencing was carried out using blood. The rearrangement links TRBV29-1 to TRBJ2-5; 13 positions agree with TRBD2. The CDR3 DNA follows: TGCAGCGGACGGACTAGCGGGGGAGAGACCCAGTACTTC. Amino acid sequence: CSGRTSGGETQYF.